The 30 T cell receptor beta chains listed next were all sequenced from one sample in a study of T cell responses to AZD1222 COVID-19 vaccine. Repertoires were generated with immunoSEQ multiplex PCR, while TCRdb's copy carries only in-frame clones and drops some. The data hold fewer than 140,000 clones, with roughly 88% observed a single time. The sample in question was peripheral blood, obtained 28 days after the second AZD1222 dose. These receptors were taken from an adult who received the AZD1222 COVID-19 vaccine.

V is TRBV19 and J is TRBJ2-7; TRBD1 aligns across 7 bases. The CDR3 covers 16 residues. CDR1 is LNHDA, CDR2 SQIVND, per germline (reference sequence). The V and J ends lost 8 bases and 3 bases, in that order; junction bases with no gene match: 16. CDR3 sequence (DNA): TGTGCCAGTGGCACCCTACTCGGGACAGCACACTACGAGCAGTACTTC. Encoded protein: CASGTLLGTAHYEQYF. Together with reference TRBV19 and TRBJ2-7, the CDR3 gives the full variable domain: DGGITQSPKYLFRKEGQNVTLSCEQNLNHDAMYWYRQDPGQGLRLIYYSQIVNDFQKGDIAEGYSVSREKKESFPLTVTSAQKNPTAFYLCASGTLLGTAHYEQYFGPGTRLTVT.

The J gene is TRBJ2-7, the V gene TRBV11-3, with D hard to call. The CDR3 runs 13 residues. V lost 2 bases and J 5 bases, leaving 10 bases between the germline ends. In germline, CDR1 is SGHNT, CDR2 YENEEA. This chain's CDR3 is CASSLLGRNEQYF. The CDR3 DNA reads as TGTGCCAGCAGCTTACTCGGGCGAAACGAGCAGTACTTC. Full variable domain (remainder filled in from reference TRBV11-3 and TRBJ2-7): EAGVVQSPRYKIIEKKQPVAFWCNPISGHNTLYWYLQNLGQGPELLIRYENEEAVDDSQLPKDRFSAERLKGVDSTLKIQPAELGDSAVYLCASSLLGRNEQYFGPGTRLTVT.

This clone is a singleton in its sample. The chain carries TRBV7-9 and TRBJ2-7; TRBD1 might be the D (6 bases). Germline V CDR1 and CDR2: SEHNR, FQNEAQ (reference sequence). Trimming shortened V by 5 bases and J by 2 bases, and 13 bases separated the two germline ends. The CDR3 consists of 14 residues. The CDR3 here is CASSPRGTTYEQYF. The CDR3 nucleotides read TGTGCCAGCAGCCCTAGAGGGACAACCTACGAGCAGTACTTC.

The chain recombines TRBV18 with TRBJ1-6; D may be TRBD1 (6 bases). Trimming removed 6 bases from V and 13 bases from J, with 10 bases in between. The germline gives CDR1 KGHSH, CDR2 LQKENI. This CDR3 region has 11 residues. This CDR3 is CASSAGAPLHF. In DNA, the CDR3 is TGTGCCAGCTCGGCAGGGGCTCCCCTCCACTTT.

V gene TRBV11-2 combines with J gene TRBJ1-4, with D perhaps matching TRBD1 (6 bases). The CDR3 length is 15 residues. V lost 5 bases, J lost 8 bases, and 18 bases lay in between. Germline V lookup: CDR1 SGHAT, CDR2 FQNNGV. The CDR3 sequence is CASSQTGTPQEKLFF. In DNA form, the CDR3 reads TGTGCCAGCAGCCAGACCGGGACACCTCAGGAAAAACTGTTTTTT.

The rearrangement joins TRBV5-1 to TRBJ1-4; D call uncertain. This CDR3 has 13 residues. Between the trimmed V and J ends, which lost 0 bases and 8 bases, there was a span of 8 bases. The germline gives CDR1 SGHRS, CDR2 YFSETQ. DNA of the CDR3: TGCGCCAGCAGCTTGGCGGGAGGCGAAAAACTGTTTTTT. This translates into CASSLAGGEKLFF.

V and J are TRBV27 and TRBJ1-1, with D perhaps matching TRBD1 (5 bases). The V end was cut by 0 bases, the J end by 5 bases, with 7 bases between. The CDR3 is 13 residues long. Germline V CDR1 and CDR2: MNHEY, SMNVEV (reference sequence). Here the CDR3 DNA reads TGTGCCAGCAGTTTATCAGGGGAGACTGAAGCTTTCTTT. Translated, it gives CASSLSGETEAFF.

CDR3 region: CVGPQGADGELFF. The CDR3 region has the DNA TGTGTGGGGCCCCAGGGGGCGGACGGGGAGCTGTTTTTT. The J gene is TRBJ2-2, the V gene TRBV6-4, with 8 bases lining up with TRBD1. The CDR3 is 13 residues long. Germline V gene lookup returns CDR1 MRHNA and CDR2 SNTAGT.

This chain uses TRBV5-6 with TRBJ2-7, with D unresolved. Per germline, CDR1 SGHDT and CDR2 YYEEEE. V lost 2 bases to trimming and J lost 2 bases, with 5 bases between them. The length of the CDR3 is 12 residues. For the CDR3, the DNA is TGTGCCAGCAGCTTACAGCCCTACGAGCAGTACTTC. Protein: CASSLQPYEQYF.

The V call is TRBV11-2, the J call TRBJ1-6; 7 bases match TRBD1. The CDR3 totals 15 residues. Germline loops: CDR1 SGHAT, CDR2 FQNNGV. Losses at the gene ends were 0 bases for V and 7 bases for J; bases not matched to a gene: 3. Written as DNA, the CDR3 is TGTGCCAGCAGCTTAGAAAGGGGGCGGAATTCACCCCTCCACTTT. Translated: CASSLERGRNSPLHF. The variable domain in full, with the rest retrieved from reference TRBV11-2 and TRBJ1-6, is EAGVAQSPRYKIIEKRQSVAFWCNPISGHATLYWYQQILGQGPKLLIQFQNNGVVDDSQLPKDRFSAERLKGVDSTLKIQPAKLEDSAVYLCASSLERGRNSPLHFGNGTRLTVT.

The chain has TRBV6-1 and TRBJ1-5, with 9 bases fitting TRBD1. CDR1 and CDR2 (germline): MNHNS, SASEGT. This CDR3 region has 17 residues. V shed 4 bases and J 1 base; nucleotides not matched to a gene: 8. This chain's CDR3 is CASSGQGGRVSNQPQHF. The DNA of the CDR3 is TGTGCCAGCAGTGGACAGGGGGGGCGGGTAAGCAATCAGCCCCAGCATTTT.

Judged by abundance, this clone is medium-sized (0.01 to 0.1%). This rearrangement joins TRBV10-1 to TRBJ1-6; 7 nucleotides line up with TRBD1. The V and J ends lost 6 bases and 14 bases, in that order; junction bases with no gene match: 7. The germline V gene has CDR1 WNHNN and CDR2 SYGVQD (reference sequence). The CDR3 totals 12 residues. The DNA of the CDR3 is TGCGCCAGCAGGAGGACAGGCAGCGCCCTCCACTTT. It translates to CASRRTGSALHF.

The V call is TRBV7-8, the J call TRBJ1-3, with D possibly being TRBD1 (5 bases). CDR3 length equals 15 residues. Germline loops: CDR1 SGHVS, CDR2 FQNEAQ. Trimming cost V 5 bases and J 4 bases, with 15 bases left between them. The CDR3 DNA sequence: TGTGCCAGCAGCCCCACCCCGACAGCCGGAAACACCATATATTTT. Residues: CASSPTPTAGNTIYF.

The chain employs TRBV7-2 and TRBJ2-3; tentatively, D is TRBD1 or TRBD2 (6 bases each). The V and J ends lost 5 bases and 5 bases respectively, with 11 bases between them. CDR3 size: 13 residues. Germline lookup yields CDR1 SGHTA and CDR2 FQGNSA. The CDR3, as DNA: TGTGCCAGCAGCGGGGGGCGGCTAGATACGCAGTATTTT. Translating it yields CASSGGRLDTQYF.

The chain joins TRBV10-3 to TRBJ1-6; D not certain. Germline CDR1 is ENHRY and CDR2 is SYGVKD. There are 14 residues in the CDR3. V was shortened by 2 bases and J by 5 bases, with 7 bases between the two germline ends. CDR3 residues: CAISERGNNSPLHF. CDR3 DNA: TGTGCCATCAGTGAGCGGGGTAATAATTCACCCCTCCACTTT.

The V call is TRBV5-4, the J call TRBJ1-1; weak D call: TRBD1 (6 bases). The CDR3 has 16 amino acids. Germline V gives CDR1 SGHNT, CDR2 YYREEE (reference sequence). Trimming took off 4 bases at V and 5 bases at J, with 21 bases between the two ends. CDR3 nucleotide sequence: TGTGCCAGCAGCGTGCGGTTGGGCAGGGGAGGTACTGAAGCTTTCTTT. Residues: CASSVRLGRGGTEAFF.

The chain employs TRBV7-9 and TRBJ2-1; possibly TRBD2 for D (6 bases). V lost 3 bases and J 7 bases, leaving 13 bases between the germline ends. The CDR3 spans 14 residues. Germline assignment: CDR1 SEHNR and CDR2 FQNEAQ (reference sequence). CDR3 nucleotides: TGTGCCAGCAGCTTTGTTCCGGGGGAGAATGAGCAGTTCTTC. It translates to CASSFVPGENEQFF. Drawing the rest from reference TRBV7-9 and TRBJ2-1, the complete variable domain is DTGVSQNPRHKITKRGQNVTFRCDPISEHNRLYWYRQTLGQGPEFLTYFQNEAQLEKSRLLSDRFSAERPKGSFSTLEIQRTEQGDSAMYLCASSFVPGENEQFFGPGTRLTVL.

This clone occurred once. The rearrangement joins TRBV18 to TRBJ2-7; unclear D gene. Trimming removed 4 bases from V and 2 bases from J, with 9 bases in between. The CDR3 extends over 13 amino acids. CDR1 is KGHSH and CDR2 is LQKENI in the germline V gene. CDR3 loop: CASSLYGTYEQYF. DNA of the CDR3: TGTGCCAGCTCACTATACGGCACCTACGAGCAGTACTTC.

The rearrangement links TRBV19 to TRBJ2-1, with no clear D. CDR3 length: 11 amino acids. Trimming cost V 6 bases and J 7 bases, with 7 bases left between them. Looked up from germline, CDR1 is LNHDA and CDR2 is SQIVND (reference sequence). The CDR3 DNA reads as TGTGCCAGTAGCCATAGAAATGAGCAGTTCTTC. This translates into CASSHRNEQFF. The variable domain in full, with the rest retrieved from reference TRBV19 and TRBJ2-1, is DGGITQSPKYLFRKEGQNVTLSCEQNLNHDAMYWYRQDPGQGLRLIYYSQIVNDFQKGDIAEGYSVSREKKESFPLTVTSAQKNPTAFYLCASSHRNEQFFGPGTRLTVL.

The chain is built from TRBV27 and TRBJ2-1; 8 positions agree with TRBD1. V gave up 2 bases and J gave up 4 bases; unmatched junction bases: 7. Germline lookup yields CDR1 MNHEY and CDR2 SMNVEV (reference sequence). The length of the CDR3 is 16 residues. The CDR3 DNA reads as TGTGCCAGCAGTTTAAGTCCGGGACAGGATTACAATGAGCAGTTCTTC. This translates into CASSLSPGQDYNEQFF.

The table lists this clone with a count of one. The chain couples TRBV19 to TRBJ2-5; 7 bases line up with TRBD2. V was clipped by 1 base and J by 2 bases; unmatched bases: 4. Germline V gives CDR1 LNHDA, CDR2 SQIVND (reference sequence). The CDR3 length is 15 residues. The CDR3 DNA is TGTGCCAGTAGTATAGTCGGCGGGGGACAAGAGACCCAGTACTTC. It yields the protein CASSIVGGGQETQYF.

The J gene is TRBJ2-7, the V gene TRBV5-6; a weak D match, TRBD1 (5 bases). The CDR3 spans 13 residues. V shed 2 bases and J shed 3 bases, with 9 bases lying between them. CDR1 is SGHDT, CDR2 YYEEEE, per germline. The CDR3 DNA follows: TGTGCCAGCAGCTTAAGACAGTTCTACGAGCAGTACTTC. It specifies CASSLRQFYEQYF.

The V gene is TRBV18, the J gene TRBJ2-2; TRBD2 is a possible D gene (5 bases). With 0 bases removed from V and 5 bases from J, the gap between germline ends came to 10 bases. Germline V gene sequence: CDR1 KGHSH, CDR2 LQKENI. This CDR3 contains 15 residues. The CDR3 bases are TGTGCCAGCTCACCACCCCGGGGTGGGACCGGGGAGCTGTTTTTT. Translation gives CASSPPRGGTGELFF.

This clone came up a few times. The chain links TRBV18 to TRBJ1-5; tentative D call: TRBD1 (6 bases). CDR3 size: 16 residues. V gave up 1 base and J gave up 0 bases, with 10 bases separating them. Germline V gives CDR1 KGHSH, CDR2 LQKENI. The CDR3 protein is CASSPRQGSSNQPQHF. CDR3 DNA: TGTGCCAGCTCACCACGGCAGGGGAGTAGCAATCAGCCCCAGCATTTT.

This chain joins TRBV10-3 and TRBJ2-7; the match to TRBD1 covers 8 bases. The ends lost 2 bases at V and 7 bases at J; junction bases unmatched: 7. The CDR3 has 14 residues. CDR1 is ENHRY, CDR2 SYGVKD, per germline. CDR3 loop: CAISEGQGLGEQYF. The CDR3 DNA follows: TGTGCCATCAGTGAGGGACAGGGCCTCGGGGAGCAGTACTTC.

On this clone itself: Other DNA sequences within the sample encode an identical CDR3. The CDR3 region has the DNA TGTGCCAGCAGCCTAACAGTCGATCAGCCCCAGCATTTT. Protein product: CASSLTVDQPQHF. This sequence joins TRBV14 and TRBJ1-5; D is ambiguous. V was clipped by 4 bases and J by 5 bases, with 9 bases between them. The V gene's germline CDR1 is SGHDN and CDR2 FVKESK. CDR3 length equals 13 residues.

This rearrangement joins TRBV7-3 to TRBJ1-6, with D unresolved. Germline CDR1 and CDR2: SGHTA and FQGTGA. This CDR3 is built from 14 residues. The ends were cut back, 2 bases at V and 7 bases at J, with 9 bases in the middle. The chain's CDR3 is CASSLDYGNSPLHF. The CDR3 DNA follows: TGTGCCAGCAGCTTAGATTACGGGAATTCACCCCTCCACTTT.

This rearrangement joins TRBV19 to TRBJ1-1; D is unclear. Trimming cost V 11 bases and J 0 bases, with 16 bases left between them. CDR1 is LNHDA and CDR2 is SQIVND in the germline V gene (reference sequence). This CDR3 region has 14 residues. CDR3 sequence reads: CASHGDRMNTEAFF. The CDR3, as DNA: TGTGCCTCCCATGGAGACCGCATGAACACTGAAGCTTTCTTT. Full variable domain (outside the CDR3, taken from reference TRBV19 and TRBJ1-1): DGGITQSPKYLFRKEGQNVTLSCEQNLNHDAMYWYRQDPGQGLRLIYYSQIVNDFQKGDIAEGYSVSREKKESFPLTVTSAQKNPTAFYLCASHGDRMNTEAFFGQGTRLTVV.

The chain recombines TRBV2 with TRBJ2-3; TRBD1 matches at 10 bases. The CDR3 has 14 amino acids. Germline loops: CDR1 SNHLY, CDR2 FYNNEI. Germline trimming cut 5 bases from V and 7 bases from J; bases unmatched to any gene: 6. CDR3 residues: CASSSGTGDHTQYF. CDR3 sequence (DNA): TGTGCCAGCAGTTCCGGGACAGGGGACCATACGCAGTATTTT.

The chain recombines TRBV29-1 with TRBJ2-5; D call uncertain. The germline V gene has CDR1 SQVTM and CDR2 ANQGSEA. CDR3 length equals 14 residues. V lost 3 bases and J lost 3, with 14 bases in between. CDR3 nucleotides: TGCAGCGTTGATCAGAATACCAGAAAAGAGACCCAGTACTTC. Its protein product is CSVDQNTRKETQYF.